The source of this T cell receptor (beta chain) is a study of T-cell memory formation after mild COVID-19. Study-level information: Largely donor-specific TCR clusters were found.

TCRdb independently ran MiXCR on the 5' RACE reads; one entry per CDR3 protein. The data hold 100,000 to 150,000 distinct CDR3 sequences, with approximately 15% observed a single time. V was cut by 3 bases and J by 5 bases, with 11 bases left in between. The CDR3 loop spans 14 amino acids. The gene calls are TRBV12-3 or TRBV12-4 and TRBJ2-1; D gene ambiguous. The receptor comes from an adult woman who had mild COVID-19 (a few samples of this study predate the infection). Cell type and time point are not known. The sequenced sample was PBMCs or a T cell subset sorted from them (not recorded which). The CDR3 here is CASSLHRANNEQFF. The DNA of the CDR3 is TGTGCCAGCAGTTTGCACCGCGCTAACAATGAGCAGTTCTTC.